These T cell receptor beta chains were read from a single sample in a study of T-cell reconstitution after alpha-beta-depleted transplantation in children. TCRdb independently ran MiXCR on the PCR reads; one entry per CDR3 protein. The table lists fewer than 750,000 distinct CDR3 sequences, 23% of them singletons, with 14% in the top ten. Sequenced material: PBMCs, mostly from graft donor cells, taken 360 days after TCRalphabeta/CD19-depleted stem cell transplant. Receptors were obtained from a boy younger than two who had a stem cell transplant for acute myeloid leukemia, so the T cells may come from the graft donor. CDR3s include the opening cysteine and the closing phenylalanine or tryptophan. A D gene is named only where the DNA matches it firmly. The size entry is marked missing in some rows and otherwise reads once, few, many or a size class.

d_call	v_call	clone_size	cdr3_length	j_call	cdr3_nt	cdr3_aa
-	TRBV20-1	many	13	TRBJ1-1	TGCAGTGCTAGAGTGGGCAGGGATACTGAAGCTTTCTTT	CSARVGRDTEAFF
-	TRBV6-5	-	14	TRBJ1-1	TGTGCCAGCAGTTACTCCTGGGGGGCCACTGAAGCTTTCTTT	CASSYSWGATEAFF
-	TRBV4-1	-	16	TRBJ1-1	TGCGCCAGCAGCTCAGTGACAGAAACACCGAACACTGAAGCTTTCTTT	CASSSVTETPNTEAFF
TRBD1	TRBV6-5	-	16	TRBJ2-2	TGTGCCAGCAGTTATTCGACAGGGTCTAACACCGGGGAGCTGTTTTTT	CASSYSTGSNTGELFF
-	TRBV12-3/TRBV12-4	many	13	TRBJ2-7	TGTGCCAGCAGTTTTTCCCCGGGGTACGAGCAGTACTTC	CASSFSPGYEQYF
TRBD1	TRBV27	-	13	TRBJ1-6	TGTGCCAGCAGGCTACAGGGGAGCTCACCCCTCCACTTT	CASRLQGSSPLHF
-	TRBV12-3/TRBV12-4	few	13	TRBJ1-5	TGTGCCAGCAGCCGGGAGCTCGATCAGCCCCAGCATTTT	CASSRELDQPQHF
-	TRBV7-2	few	14	TRBJ1-2	TGTGCCAGCACCACGGTGGGGGGTTCGGAGGGCTACACCTTC	CASTTVGGSEGYTF
-	TRBV12-3/TRBV12-4	few	15	TRBJ1-4	TGTGCCAGCAGTTTCCCACAGGGTACTAATGAAAAACTGTTTTTT	CASSFPQGTNEKLFF
-	TRBV5-1	-	16	TRBJ2-4	TGCGCCAGCAGCTTGGTAGGTGGGGGCGAAGAAAACATTCAGTACTTC	CASSLVGGGEENIQYF
TRBD1	TRBV6-1	many	13	TRBJ1-5	TGTGCCAGCAGACGACAGGGCGGCCAGCCCCAGCATTTT	CASRRQGGQPQHF
-	TRBV29-1	many	14	TRBJ2-2	TGCAGCGTTGACCGGGGAGGCGGCACCGGGGAGCTGTTTTTT	CSVDRGGGTGELFF
-	TRBV20-1	few	14	TRBJ2-3	TGCAGTGCTAGACGGGGACAACTCACAGATACGCAGTATTTT	CSARRGQLTDTQYF
TRBD1	TRBV6-5	many	14	TRBJ1-1	TGTGCCAGCAGTTGGGACAGGGTGAACACTGAAGCTTTCTTT	CASSWDRVNTEAFF
-	TRBV6-5	-	16	TRBJ2-7	TGTGCCAGCAGTCTACAGGGAGGACCTATCTCCTACGAGCAGTACTTC	CASSLQGGPISYEQYF
TRBD1	TRBV12-3/TRBV12-4	-	16	TRBJ1-6	TGTGCCAGCAGTTTGAACGCCGGGACAGGGGGTTCACCCCTCCACTTT	CASSLNAGTGGSPLHF
-	TRBV29-1	few	12	TRBJ1-2	TGCAGCGTTGAAGACGGGGCGCATGGCTACACCTTC	CSVEDGAHGYTF
TRBD2	TRBV20-1	-	18	TRBJ2-1	TGCAGTGCAGATGGGGGACTAGCGGAAAAGAGCTCCTACAATGAGCAGTTCTTC	CSADGGLAEKSSYNEQFF
-	TRBV6-1	few	15	TRBJ1-5	TGTGCCAGCAGACCTTACAGTTATAGCAATCAGCCCCAGCATTTT	CASRPYSYSNQPQHF
-	TRBV6-5	-	11	TRBJ1-2	TGTGCCAGCAGGCAGGGTGGCGGCTACACCTTC	CASRQGGGYTF
-	TRBV20-1	few	15	TRBJ2-3	TGCAGTGCTAGGACGACAGGATTGGAAACAGATACGCAGTATTTT	CSARTTGLETDTQYF
-	TRBV5-6	few	13	TRBJ1-2	TGTGCCAGCAGCCTCCTCGACACTTATGGCTACACCTTC	CASSLLDTYGYTF
-	TRBV6-5	-	15	TRBJ1-1	TGTGCCAGCAGTTACCAGAGCAATATGAACACTGAAGCTTTCTTT	CASSYQSNMNTEAFF
TRBD2	TRBV4-1	-	16	TRBJ2-2	TGCGCCAGCAGCCAAGATGGGGCGGGGGGGGCCGGGGAGCTGTTTTTT	CASSQDGAGGAGELFF
-	TRBV20-1	-	13	TRBJ2-3	TGCAGTGCCGGCTGGACTAGCACAGATACGCAGTATTTT	CSAGWTSTDTQYF
TRBD1	TRBV24-1	-	15	TRBJ1-2	TGTGCCACCAGTGATCCCGGACAGGGATTCTATGGCTACACCTTC	CATSDPGQGFYGYTF
-	TRBV7-2	few	15	TRBJ2-2	TGTGCCAGCAGCTTAGTATGGTGGAACACCGGGGAGCTGTTTTTT	CASSLVWWNTGELFF
-	TRBV5-1	-	13	TRBJ2-5	TGCGCCAGCAGCTTGGTTGGTAAAGAGACCCAGTACTTC	CASSLVGKETQYF
TRBD1	TRBV7-2	few	15	TRBJ2-1	TGTGCCAGCAGTCGAGGGGGCTACTCCTACAATGAGCAGTTCTTC	CASSRGGYSYNEQFF
-	TRBV10-3	-	15	TRBJ2-7	TGTGCCATCAGAGCTTCGGGGGTAGGCTCCTACGAGCAGTACTTC	CAIRASGVGSYEQYF
TRBD1	TRBV20-1	many	13	TRBJ1-1	TGCAGTGCTGGGACAGCCATGAACACTGAAGCTTTCTTT	CSAGTAMNTEAFF
TRBD2	TRBV20-1	-	15	TRBJ2-3	TGCAGTGCTAGCGGGCGGGGGGGCCATGGAGATACGCAGTATTTT	CSASGRGGHGDTQYF
TRBD2	TRBV20-1	-	16	TRBJ2-2	TGCAGTGCTAGAGATAGGCGGGGGTTTCGGACCGGGGAGCTGTTTTTT	CSARDRRGFRTGELFF
TRBD2	TRBV20-1	few	15	TRBJ2-1	TGCAGTGCTAGAGGAGGAGCGGGGGACTACAATGAGCAGTTCTTC	CSARGGAGDYNEQFF
-	TRBV20-1	few	15	TRBJ1-6	TGCAGTGCGCTCCCCCCGTGGGAGGGGTTGAAACCCCTCCACTTT	CSALPPWEGLKPLHF
TRBD2	TRBV5-1	many	18	TRBJ2-3	TGCGCCAGCAGCTTGACTAGCGGAGTCAGTCAATCCACAGATACGCAGTATTTT	CASSLTSGVSQSTDTQYF
-	TRBV20-1	-	11	TRBJ1-1	TGCAGTGCTGACCGGGGCACTGAAGCTTTCTTT	CSADRGTEAFF
-	TRBV9	-	16	TRBJ2-2	TGTGCCAGCAGCGTAGAGCGAGTAGACTGGGGCGGGGAGCTGTTTTTT	CASSVERVDWGGELFF
TRBD2	TRBV10-1	many	15	TRBJ2-3	TGCGCCAGCAGCTCTAGCGGGGGGCCTGGAGATACGCAGTATTTT	CASSSSGGPGDTQYF
-	TRBV20-1	few	13	TRBJ1-2	TGCAGTGCTAGATCGCGGGCCTCGGGGGGCTACACCTTC	CSARSRASGGYTF
-	TRBV12-3/TRBV12-4	-	12	TRBJ1-3	TGTGCCGTTCGGGGGCCTGGAAACACCATATATTTT	CAVRGPGNTIYF
-	TRBV29-1	-	14	TRBJ1-3	TGCAGCGTTGTCTTCGGGGGGTTTGGAAACACCATATATTTT	CSVVFGGFGNTIYF
TRBD1	TRBV12-3/TRBV12-4	many	16	TRBJ2-5	TGTGCCAGCAGTTTAACGGGGGACAGGCTCAGAGAGACCCAGTACTTC	CASSLTGDRLRETQYF
TRBD1	TRBV20-1	many	14	TRBJ1-1	TGCAGTGCTAGAGAGACAGGGATGAACACTGAAGCTTTCTTT	CSARETGMNTEAFF
-	TRBV29-1	-	13	TRBJ2-1	TGCAGCGGCGGGGAGAGCTCCTACAATGAGCAGTTCTTC	CSGGESSYNEQFF
TRBD2	TRBV6-1	-	15	TRBJ2-1	TGTGCCAGCAGAGAGCGGGGGCCTGGTGGGAATGAGCAGTTCTTC	CASRERGPGGNEQFF
-	TRBV12-3/TRBV12-4	few	13	TRBJ1-1	TGTGCCAGCAGTTTAAATCTGCACACTGAAGCTTTCTTT	CASSLNLHTEAFF
TRBD1	TRBV20-1	-	15	TRBJ1-2	TGCAGTGCTAAAGACGGCTGGACAGGGAACTATGGCTACACCTTC	CSAKDGWTGNYGYTF
-	TRBV12-3/TRBV12-4	-	15	TRBJ2-1	TGTGCCAGCGTCGACTCCGGGCCCCCCTACAATGAGCAGTTCTTC	CASVDSGPPYNEQFF
-	TRBV7-8	-	14	TRBJ2-3	TGTGCCAGCAGCTTGGAGGGATCTCTAGATACGCAGTATTTT	CASSLEGSLDTQYF
-	TRBV20-1	-	19	TRBJ2-5	TGCAGTGCTAGACCAATTATCCCTTCCGGGCCAATTTTGAAAGGGACCCAGTACTTC	CSARPIIPSGPILKGTQYF
TRBD1	TRBV7-2	-	15	TRBJ1-5	TGTGCCAGCAGCTTTGAGGGGGCTAGGGGTCAGCCCCAGCATTTT	CASSFEGARGQPQHF
TRBD1	TRBV20-1	-	18	TRBJ1-6	TGCAGTGCTCCCGACGCATTACGACAGGGACTCGGGGATTCACCCCTCCACTTT	CSAPDALRQGLGDSPLHF
-	TRBV6-1	-	14	TRBJ2-3	TGTGCCAGCAGCCCTGTGGCAGGGGCAGATACGCAGTATTTT	CASSPVAGADTQYF
-	TRBV20-1	few	16	TRBJ1-6	TGCAGTGCTAGAGTATTAGGGGACACCAATAATTCACCCCTCCACTTT	CSARVLGDTNNSPLHF